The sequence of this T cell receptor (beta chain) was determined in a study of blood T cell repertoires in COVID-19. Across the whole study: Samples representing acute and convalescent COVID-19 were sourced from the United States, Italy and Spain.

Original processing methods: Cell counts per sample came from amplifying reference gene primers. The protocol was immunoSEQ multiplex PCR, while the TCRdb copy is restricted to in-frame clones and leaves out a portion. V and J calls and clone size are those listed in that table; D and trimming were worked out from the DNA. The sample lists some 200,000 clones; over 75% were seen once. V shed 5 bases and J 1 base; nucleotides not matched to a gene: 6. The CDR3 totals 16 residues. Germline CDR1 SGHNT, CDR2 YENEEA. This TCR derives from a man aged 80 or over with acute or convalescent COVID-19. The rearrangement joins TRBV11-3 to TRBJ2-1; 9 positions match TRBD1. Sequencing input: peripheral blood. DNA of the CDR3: TGTGCCAGCAGCGCGGAACAGGGGGCGTCCTACAATGAGCAGTTCTTC. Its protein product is CASSAEQGASYNEQFF.